One and the same sample provided the 21 T cell receptor beta chains below, sequenced in a study of T cell responses to AZD1222 COVID-19 vaccine. Profiled with immunoSEQ multiplex PCR; TCRdb holds only in-frame clones, not every one. The sample comprises over 150,000 clones, about nine tenths of which are singletons, and approximately 1.5% rests with the top ten. Here the sequenced sample was peripheral blood, taken on day 0 of AZD1222 vaccination. These receptors came from an adult in good health.

V usage is TRBV5-4 and J usage is TRBJ1-3; D gene ambiguous. The CDR3 extends over 15 amino acids. Germline lookup yields CDR1 SGHNT and CDR2 YYREEE (reference sequence). V lost 4 bases to trimming and J lost 2 bases, with 13 bases between them. The CDR3 DNA is TGTGCCAGCAGCCATACAACGGGTCCTGGAAACACCATATATTTT. Its translation: CASSHTTGPGNTIYF.

This chain uses TRBV9 with TRBJ2-5; possible D gene TRBD2, 6 bases. CDR1 SGDLS and CDR2 YYNGEE come from the germline V gene. V lost 0 bases and J lost 4, with 10 bases in between. This CDR3 region has 14 residues. The CDR3: CASSVADGGETQYF. The DNA of the CDR3 is TGTGCCAGCAGCGTAGCGGACGGGGGAGAGACCCAGTACTTC.

The chain links TRBV7-3 to TRBJ2-5; maybe TRBD1 (6 bases). Between the trimmed V and J ends, which lost 0 bases and 5 bases, there was a span of 10 bases. The CDR3 extends over 14 amino acids. CDR1 and CDR2 from the germline V gene are SGHTA and FQGTGA. The CDR3: CASSLTGGRETQYF. DNA of the CDR3: TGTGCCAGCAGCTTAACAGGGGGTCGGGAGACCCAGTACTTC.

The chain joins TRBV2 to TRBJ2-6; unclear D gene. The CDR3 covers 13 residues. From germline, CDR1 is SNHLY and CDR2 FYNNEI. Trimming took off 4 bases at V and 4 bases at J, with 5 bases between the two ends. The CDR3 nucleotides are TGTGCCAGCAGTGCAAAAGGGGCCAACGTCCTGACTTTC. It encodes CASSAKGANVLTF.

V is TRBV18 and J is TRBJ1-2, with D possibly being TRBD1 (5 bases). Germline V gene sequence: CDR1 KGHSH, CDR2 LQKENI. Trimming cost V 3 bases and J 3 bases, with 14 bases left between them. The CDR3 is 15 residues long. This chain's CDR3 is CASSPKERGYYGYTF. CDR3 bases: TGTGCCAGCTCACCTAAGGAGCGGGGGTACTATGGCTACACCTTC.

The gene calls are TRBV19 and TRBJ1-5; 7 bases are a match to TRBD1. Germline V CDR1 and CDR2: LNHDA, SQIVND (reference sequence). The CDR3 length is 14 residues. With 7 bases clipped from V and 2 bases from J, the junction kept 5 bases outside the gene matches. This chain's CDR3 is CASTFTGGNQPQHF. CDR3 DNA: TGTGCCAGTACCTTCACAGGGGGCAATCAGCCCCAGCATTTT.

The chain recombines TRBV7-2 with TRBJ2-1; 9 bases align to TRBD1. With V trimmed by 5 bases and J by 2 bases, 10 bases remained unmatched. Germline lookup yields CDR1 SGHTA and CDR2 FQGNSA. The CDR3 loop spans 17 amino acids. CDR3 DNA: TGTGCCAGCAGCCTGCTACAGGGGGCTCTGACCTACAATGAGCAGTTCTTC. Translated, it gives CASSLLQGALTYNEQFF.

The chain recombines TRBV9 with TRBJ2-7; 10 bases align to TRBD1. The CDR3 is 16 amino acids. V shed 4 bases, J shed 3 bases, and the junction held 10 bases outside the gene matches. CDR1 SGDLS and CDR2 YYNGEE come from the germline V gene. CDR3 loop: CASSPGGTGAFYEQYF. DNA for the CDR3: TGTGCCAGCAGCCCCGGGGGGACAGGGGCTTTCTACGAGCAGTACTTC.

The chain couples TRBV5-5 to TRBJ1-5; perhaps TRBD1 as D (5 bases). The CDR3 length is 15 residues. From germline, CDR1 is SGHKS and CDR2 YYEKEE (reference sequence). V lost 0 bases and J lost 0, with 7 bases in between. The CDR3 sequence is CASSLGGYSNQPQHF. The CDR3 nucleotides read TGTGCCAGCAGCTTGGGGGGCTATAGCAATCAGCCCCAGCATTTT.

CDR3 DNA sequence: TGTGCCAGCAGCGTATCCGGGACAGCATACAATGAGCAGTTCTTC. Residues: CASSVSGTAYNEQFF. The chain combines TRBV9 with TRBJ2-1; 7 bases line up with TRBD1. The germline V gene has CDR1 SGDLS and CDR2 YYNGEE. After removal of 1 base from V and 4 bases from J, the junction contained 5 bases not matched to a gene. The CDR3 contains 15 residues. Looking up the rest from reference TRBV9 and TRBJ2-1 gives the full variable domain: DSGVTQTPKHLITATGQRVTLRCSPRSGDLSVYWYQQSLDQGLQFLIQYYNGEERAKGNILERFSAQQFPDLHSELNLSSLELGDSALYFCASSVSGTAYNEQFFGPGTRLTVL.

The V and J genes are TRBV12-1 and TRBJ2-3; TRBD2 is the table's D call, not checked against the DNA. TRBV12-1 is flagged as a pseudogene. The CDR3 is 14 amino acids. The CDR3 protein is CASSFGSSTDTQYF. As DNA, the CDR3 is TGTGCCAGCAGCTTCGGGTCCAGCACAGATACGCAGTATTTT.

The chain employs TRBV7-9 and TRBJ2-7, with no clear D. CDR3 size: 13 residues. Germline CDR1 and CDR2: SEHNR and FQNEAQ (reference sequence). V was pared by 3 bases and J by 1 base, with 7 bases between. CDR3 sequence: CASSFDGSYEQYF. Written as DNA, the CDR3 is TGTGCCAGCAGCTTTGACGGGTCCTACGAGCAGTACTTC. The whole variable domain, remainder taken from reference TRBV7-9 and TRBJ2-7, is DTGVSQNPRHKITKRGQNVTFRCDPISEHNRLYWYRQTLGQGPEFLTYFQNEAQLEKSRLLSDRFSAERPKGSFSTLEIQRTEQGDSAMYLCASSFDGSYEQYFGPGTRLTVT.

The DNA for the CDR3 is TGCGCCAGCAGCTTTAACGCGGTTACCGGGGAGCTGTTTTTT. This translates into CASSFNAVTGELFF. V gene TRBV5-1 combines with J gene TRBJ2-2; D call uncertain. Trimming removed 2 bases at V and 5 bases at J, with 10 bases between. CDR3 length: 14 amino acids. In germline, CDR1 is SGHRS, CDR2 YFSETQ.

Regarding this clone: Other DNA sequences from this sample encode an identical CDR3 as well. The chain has TRBV7-9 and TRBJ2-6, with D unresolved. The CDR3 is 13 amino acids. The V and J ends lost 5 bases and 0 bases respectively, with 2 bases between them. Germline-derived CDR1 and CDR2 are SEHNR and FQNEAQ (reference sequence). CDR3 amino acids: CASSSSGANVLTF. The CDR3 DNA follows: TGTGCCAGCAGCAGCTCTGGGGCCAACGTCCTGACTTTC.

The chain uses TRBV9 and TRBJ2-1; TRBD2 agrees at 12 bases. Germline CDR1 SGDLS, CDR2 YYNGEE. The CDR3 covers 15 residues. The V segment lost 3 bases and the J segment 5 bases; nucleotides outside the gene matches: 3. Here the CDR3 DNA reads TGTGCCAGCAGCGGGCGGACTAGCGGGGACAATGAGCAGTTCTTC. Its protein is CASSGRTSGDNEQFF.

The chain uses TRBV24-1 and TRBJ2-5, with TRBD1 matching over 7 bases. The germline gives CDR1 KGHDR, CDR2 SFDVKD. The CDR3 runs 16 residues. V lost 4 bases to trimming and J lost 2 bases; unmatched junction nucleotides: 9. In DNA form, the CDR3 reads TGTGCCACCAGTGAAACCGGGACAGAGTTTCAAGAGACCCAGTACTTC. Translated: CATSETGTEFQETQYF.

V gene TRBV6-5 combines with J gene TRBJ1-4, with a weak D call TRBD1 (5 bases). The V gene's germline CDR1 is MNHEY and CDR2 SVGAGI. V lost 6 bases, J lost 8 bases, and 10 bases lay in between. The CDR3 loop spans 12 amino acids. CDR3 in amino acids: CASSLGDEKLFF. Here the CDR3 DNA reads TGTGCCAGCAGCCTAGGGGACGAAAAACTGTTTTTT.

The gene calls are TRBV5-6 and TRBJ1-2; D unresolved. Per germline, CDR1 SGHDT and CDR2 YYEEEE. The CDR3 extends over 15 amino acids. The V end lost 0 bases, the J end lost 0 bases, and 9 bases lay between the germline ends. The CDR3 reads CASSLEQFTNYGYTF. Here the CDR3 DNA reads TGTGCCAGCAGCTTGGAACAGTTCACTAACTATGGCTACACCTTC.

This clone was picked up one time. The gene calls are TRBV7-9 and TRBJ1-2; D uncertain. This CDR3 comprises 13 residues. V lost 3 bases and J 8 bases, leaving 13 bases between the germline ends. CDR1 is SEHNR and CDR2 is FQNEAQ in the germline V gene (reference sequence). CDR3: CASSFQQADGYTF. The CDR3 DNA is TGTGCCAGCAGCTTCCAACAAGCTGACGGCTACACCTTC.

This CDR3 is CASTRGQGNTEAFF. The DNA of the CDR3 is TGTGCCAGCACTCGAGGACAGGGCAACACTGAAGCTTTCTTT. The chain is built from TRBV2 and TRBJ1-1; 8 bases fit TRBD1. CDR3 length equals 14 residues. Germline trimming cut 7 bases from V and 2 bases from J; bases unmatched to any gene: 6. Germline V CDR1 and CDR2: SNHLY, FYNNEI.

V gene TRBV4-2 combines with J gene TRBJ2-3; TRBD2 aligns across 9 bases. Germline values: CDR1 LGHNA, CDR2 YNFKEQ. The CDR3 is 18 residues long. J gave up 2 bases and V 0 bases, and 9 bases lay outside the gene matches. In DNA form, the CDR3 reads TGTGCCAGCAGCCAAGATCGGGCTAGCGGGGCGTTCACAGATACGCAGTATTTT. It encodes CASSQDRASGAFTDTQYF.